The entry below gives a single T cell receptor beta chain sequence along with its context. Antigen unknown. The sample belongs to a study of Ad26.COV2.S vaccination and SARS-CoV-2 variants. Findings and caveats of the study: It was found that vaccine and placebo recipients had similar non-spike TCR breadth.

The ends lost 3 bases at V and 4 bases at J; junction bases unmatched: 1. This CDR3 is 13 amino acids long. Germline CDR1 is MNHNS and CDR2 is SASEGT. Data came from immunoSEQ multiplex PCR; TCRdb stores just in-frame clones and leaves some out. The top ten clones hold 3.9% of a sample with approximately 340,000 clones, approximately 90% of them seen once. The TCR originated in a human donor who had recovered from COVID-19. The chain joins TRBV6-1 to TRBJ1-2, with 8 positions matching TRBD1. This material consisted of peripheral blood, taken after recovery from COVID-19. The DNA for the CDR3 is TGTGCCAGCAGTGAGACAGGGGTCTATGGCTACACCTTC. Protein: CASSETGVYGYTF.